The following is a T cell receptor beta chain sequence with its context. TCRdb's table, derived via immunoSEQ multiplex PCR, lists solely in-frame clones and lacks some. Of 70,000 to 85,000 clones listed, around nine tenths are singletons. The data derive from a study of technical replicates of blood from a few donors. The CDR3 spans 14 residues. Germline V gene lookup returns CDR1 SGHNT and CDR2 YYREEE (reference sequence). The V gene end was trimmed by 3 bases and the J gene end by 3 bases; junction bases not matched to a gene: 3. The rearrangement joins TRBV5-4 to TRBJ1-3, with 7 bases lining up with TRBD1. The receptor was isolated from a human donor in good health. The material sequenced was T cells isolated from PBMCs. This chain's CDR3 is CASSYGTVGNTIYF. The CDR3 region has the DNA TGTGCCAGCAGCTACGGGACAGTTGGAAACACCATATATTTT. Full variable domain (remainder filled in from reference TRBV5-4 and TRBJ1-3): ETGVTQSPTHLIKTRGQQVTLRCSSQSGHNTVSWYQQALGQGPQFIFQYYREEENGRGNFPPRFSGLQFPNYSSELNVNALELDDSALYLCASSYGTVGNTIYFGEGSWLTVV.